This T cell receptor beta chain comes out of a study of shared clonotypes between healthy human individuals. Generated by immunoSEQ multiplex PCR, the TCRdb table keeps only in-frame clones and is missing some. The sample yields approximately 940,000 clones, 70% to 85% seen once. Notes on this clone: A junction end diverges from the germline sequence, so it may reflect a read error.

Adult Caucasians living in Nashville, Tennessee made up all of the donors. The CDR3 totals 16 residues. The V gene's germline CDR1 is SGHRS and CDR2 YFSETQ. The clonotype was recovered from a man younger than 35 in good health. The J gene is TRBJ2-7, the V gene TRBV5-1; 9 positions agree with TRBD2. Sequencing input: memory CD4+ T cells sorted from blood. Subset in this sample: CD45RA-negative fraction. DNA for the CDR3: TGCGCCAGCAGCTTGGAGGCCGCGACTAGCGGAAACCCCCACGTCTTC. Amino acids: CASSLEAATSGNPHVF.